Below are 15 T cell receptor beta chains sequenced from a single sample in a study of blood T cell repertoires in COVID-19. Only in-frame clones appear in the TCRdb table, and some are missing; sequencing was by immunoSEQ multiplex PCR. The repertoire has approximately 35,000 clones, about 90% of them found once; the top ten carry around 6.9%. The sequencing sample was made of peripheral blood. The receptor source for this set is a human donor in a cohort sampled during active COVID-19.

The rearrangement joins TRBV7-9 to TRBJ2-1; the D gene is possibly TRBD1 (6 bases). The V end lost 3 bases, the J end lost 6 bases, and 18 bases lay between the germline ends. This CDR3 region has 16 residues. Germline V gives CDR1 SEHNR, CDR2 FQNEAQ (reference sequence). CDR3 in amino acids: CASSFPGSRGGNEQFF. For the CDR3, the DNA is TGTGCCAGCAGCTTTCCAGGGTCCAGGGGTGGCAATGAGCAGTTCTTC.

The gene calls are TRBV27 and TRBJ2-7; possible D gene TRBD1, 6 bases. Deletions cut 4 bases from V and 1 base from J, with 20 bases between. Per germline, CDR1 MNHEY and CDR2 SMNVEV (reference sequence). The CDR3 consists of 17 residues. CDR3 sequence (DNA): TGTGCCAGCAGTTCAAGGGGGTTGGGCGTGACTTCCTACGAGCAGTACTTC. Protein product: CASSSRGLGVTSYEQYF.

This chain connects TRBV5-1 to TRBJ2-7; a possible D gene is TRBD1 (5 bases). V was pared by 2 bases and J by 0 bases, with 9 bases between. Germline V CDR1 and CDR2: SGHRS, YFSETQ. This CDR3 comprises 14 residues. The CDR3 coding sequence is TGCGCCAGCAGCTTCCAGGGTAGCTCCTACGAGCAGTACTTC. Translating it yields CASSFQGSSYEQYF.

The rearrangement joins TRBV19 to TRBJ2-2; the D is unclear. CDR1 is LNHDA and CDR2 is SQIVND in the germline V gene (reference sequence). The ends were cut back, 3 bases at V and 3 bases at J, with 5 bases in the middle. This CDR3 region has 13 residues. The CDR3: CASSIPDTGELFF. CDR3 bases: TGTGCCAGTAGTATCCCAGACACCGGGGAGCTGTTTTTT.

The chain has TRBV5-4 and TRBJ2-2; the D gene is possibly TRBD1 (6 bases). Germline CDR1 and CDR2: SGHNT and YYREEE (reference sequence). The CDR3 is made up of 15 amino acids. Trimming removed 4 bases from V and 0 bases from J, with 10 bases in between. The CDR3 DNA is TGTGCCAGCAGCCTGGACAGAGCGAACACCGGGGAGCTGTTTTTT. Encoded protein: CASSLDRANTGELFF.

V is TRBV28 and J is TRBJ1-1, with no clear D. V lost 4 bases to trimming and J lost 1 base, with 10 bases between them. CDR3 length: 14 residues. The germline V gene encodes CDR1 MDHEN and CDR2 SYDVKM. The CDR3 here is CASSYPSRNTEAFF. CDR3 nucleotides: TGTGCCAGCAGTTACCCCTCCAGGAACACTGAAGCTTTCTTT. Filled out from reference TRBV28 and TRBJ1-1, the complete variable domain reads DVKVTQSSRYLVKRTGEKVFLECVQDMDHENMFWYRQDPGLGLRLIYFSYDVKMKEKGDIPEGYSVSREKKERFSLILESASTNQTSMYLCASSYPSRNTEAFFGQGTRLTVV.

This clone was detected once. The chain carries TRBV4-1 and TRBJ1-6; 7 bases fit TRBD1. The CDR3 has 17 residues. Germline values: CDR1 MGHRA, CDR2 YSYEKL. V was pared by 2 bases and J by 7 bases, with 11 bases of the junction left unmatched. The DNA of the CDR3 is TGCGCCAGCAGCCAATACAGACCGGGACAGACGAATTCACCCCTCCACTTT. It codes for CASSQYRPGQTNSPLHF.

This rearrangement joins TRBV7-6 to TRBJ2-7, with 8 bases aligning to TRBD1. J lost 4 bases, V lost 1 base, and 3 bases had no gene match. The CDR3 is made up of 14 amino acids. Germline CDR1 reads SGHVS; CDR2 reads FNYEAQ. The CDR3 loop is CASSLGQGQYEQYF. The CDR3 coding sequence is TGTGCCAGCAGCTTAGGACAGGGGCAATACGAGCAGTACTTC.

The V and J genes are TRBV11-2 and TRBJ1-2; D not certain. CDR1 and CDR2 (germline): SGHAT, FQNNGV. The germline V and J ends were trimmed by 3 bases and 2 bases, with 13 bases remaining between them. This CDR3 has 15 residues. The CDR3 is CASSFPDKTNYGYTF. CDR3 in DNA: TGTGCCAGCAGCTTCCCCGACAAAACGAACTATGGCTACACCTTC. Drawing the rest from reference TRBV11-2 and TRBJ1-2, the complete variable domain is EAGVAQSPRYKIIEKRQSVAFWCNPISGHATLYWYQQILGQGPKLLIQFQNNGVVDDSQLPKDRFSAERLKGVDSTLKIQPAKLEDSAVYLCASSFPDKTNYGYTFGSGTRLTVV.

The V gene is TRBV12-3 or TRBV12-4, the J gene TRBJ2-4; D is unresolved. The CDR3 length is 11 residues. V was cut by 11 bases and J by 7 bases, with 12 bases left in between. CDR3 sequence: CAGPPRNIQYF. DNA for the CDR3: TGTGCCGGTCCCCCGAGGAACATTCAGTACTTC.

The rearrangement joins TRBV12-5 to TRBJ2-1, with D perhaps matching TRBD1 (8 bases). Germline V lookup: CDR1 LGHNT, CDR2 FRNRAP. The CDR3 is 14 residues long. Between the trimmed V and J ends, which lost 3 bases and 8 bases, there was a span of 14 bases. The CDR3 DNA reads TGTGCTAGTGGTTTCGGACAGGGAGGGGATGAGCAGTTCTTC. Amino acids: CASGFGQGGDEQFF.

The chain carries TRBV5-4 and TRBJ2-5; 11 bases are a match to TRBD2. V shed 5 bases, J shed 3 bases, and the junction held 6 bases outside the gene matches. The CDR3 covers 15 residues. Germline V gene lookup returns CDR1 SGHNT and CDR2 YYREEE (reference sequence). CDR3 coding DNA: TGTGCCAGCAGACGTGATAGCGGGAGGGAAGAGACCCAGTACTTC. This translates into CASRRDSGREETQYF.

This chain joins TRBV5-1 and TRBJ2-5, with 8 bases lining up with TRBD1. CDR3 length equals 16 residues. V lost 0 bases and J lost 7; bases outside the gene matches: 11. Germline CDR1 SGHRS, CDR2 YFSETQ. The CDR3 bases are TGCGCCAGCAGCTTGGCCGGAGCAGGGGGCGTGGGGACCCAGTACTTC. Encoded protein: CASSLAGAGGVGTQYF.

This chain links TRBV6-5 with TRBJ1-5, with 7 bases aligning to TRBD1. The CDR3 runs 12 residues. CDR1 MNHEY and CDR2 SVGAGI come from the germline V gene. Trimming cost V 5 bases and J 7 bases; bases outside gene matches: 2. CDR3 bases: TGTGCCAGCAGTACAGGGGACCAGCCCCAGCATTTT. This sequence encodes CASSTGDQPQHF.

This sequence joins TRBV4-2 and TRBJ2-3, with 9 bases identical to TRBD2. Germline-derived CDR1 and CDR2 are LGHNA and YNFKEQ. V shed 0 bases, J shed 2 bases, and the junction held 6 bases outside the gene matches. The CDR3 extends over 17 amino acids. CDR3 residues: CASSQDGAGGLTDTQYF. The CDR3, as DNA: TGTGCCAGCAGCCAAGATGGAGCGGGAGGCCTCACAGATACGCAGTATTTT.